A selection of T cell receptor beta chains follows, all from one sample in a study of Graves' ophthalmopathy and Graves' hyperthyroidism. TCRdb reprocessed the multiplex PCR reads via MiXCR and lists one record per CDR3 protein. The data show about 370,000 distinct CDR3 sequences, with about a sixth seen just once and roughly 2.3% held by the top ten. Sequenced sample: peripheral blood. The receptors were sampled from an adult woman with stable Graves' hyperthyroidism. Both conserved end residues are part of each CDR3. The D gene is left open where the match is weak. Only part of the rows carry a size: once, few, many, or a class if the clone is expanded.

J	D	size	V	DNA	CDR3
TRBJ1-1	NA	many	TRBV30	TGTGCCTGGAACCCAGGAGGAATGAACACTGAAGCTTTCTTT	CAWNPGGMNTEAFF
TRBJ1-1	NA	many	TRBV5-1	TGCGTCAGCAGCCGATCTGGAAGGGGCTCGAGCACTGAAGCTTTCTTT	CVSSRSGRGSSTEAFF
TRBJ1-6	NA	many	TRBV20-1	TGCAGTGCTAGAGAGGCAACCTCAGGCCTCCACTTT	CSAREATSGLHF
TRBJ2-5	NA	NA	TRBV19	TGTGCCAGTAGTAAATCTCCCAGGGTTTCGGGAGAGACCCAGTACTTC	CASSKSPRVSGETQYF
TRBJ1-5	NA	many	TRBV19	TGTGCCAGTAGTATCGGAAGGGCGAATCGGCCCCAGCATTTT	CASSIGRANRPQHF
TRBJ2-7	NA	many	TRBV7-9	TGTGCCAGCAGCCGACCAGGCTCCTACGAGCAGTACTTC	CASSRPGSYEQYF
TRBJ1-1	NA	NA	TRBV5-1	TGCGCCAGCAGCTTGGATCGACCCCCTAACACTGAAGCTTTCTTT	CASSLDRPPNTEAFF
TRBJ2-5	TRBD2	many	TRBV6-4	TGTGCCAGCAGTGATCAAGTAGGGGGGCTAGCGGGAGCTGAGACCCAGTACTTC	CASSDQVGGLAGAETQYF
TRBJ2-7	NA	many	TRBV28	TGTGCCAGCAGTTTAATTGCAGCCTCCTACGAGCAGTACTTC	CASSLIAASYEQYF
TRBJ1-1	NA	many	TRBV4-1	TGCGCCAGCAGCCAAGATTTGGGGAAGGGGGGTCCTGAAGCTTTCTTT	CASSQDLGKGGPEAFF
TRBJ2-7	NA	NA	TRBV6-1	TGTGCCAGCAGGAGTAGCGGAGTTTACGAGCAGTACTTC	CASRSSGVYEQYF
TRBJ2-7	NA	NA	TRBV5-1	TGCGCCAGCAGCTCATTTGACAGGTCTGGCCGCTACGAGCAGTACTTC	CASSSFDRSGRYEQYF
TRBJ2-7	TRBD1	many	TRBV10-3	TGTGCCATCAGTGAGCCTTCGACAGGGAAGACCTACGAGCAGTACTTC	CAISEPSTGKTYEQYF
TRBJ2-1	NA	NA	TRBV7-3	TGTGCCAGCAGCTTATCCCCAGACAGGTTTAGCAATGAGCAGTTCTTC	CASSLSPDRFSNEQFF
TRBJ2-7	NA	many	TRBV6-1	TGTGCCAGCAGTCCCCTGACGACGGACTCGGGGGAGCAGTACTTC	CASSPLTTDSGEQYF
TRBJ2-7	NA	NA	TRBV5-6	TGTGCCAGCAGCTTTGTCGGACACTACGAGCAGTACTTC	CASSFVGHYEQYF
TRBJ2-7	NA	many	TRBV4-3	TGCGCCAGCAGCCAAGAACCCAGCTCCTACGAGCAGTACTTC	CASSQEPSSYEQYF
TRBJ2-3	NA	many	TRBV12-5	TGTGCTAGTGGCCTCAACAGGGTGGATACGCAGTATTTT	CASGLNRVDTQYF
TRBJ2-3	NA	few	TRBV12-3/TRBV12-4	TGTGCCAGCAGCCCCGTTCGCGGTTACACAGATACGCAGTATTTT	CASSPVRGYTDTQYF
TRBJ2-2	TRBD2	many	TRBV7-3	TGTGCCAGCAGCTTAAATGGCGGGAGACTGAACACCGGGGAGCTGTTTTTT	CASSLNGGRLNTGELFF
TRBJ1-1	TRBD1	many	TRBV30	TGTGCCTGGACCTGGACAGGGGTAACTGAAGCTTTCTTT	CAWTWTGVTEAFF
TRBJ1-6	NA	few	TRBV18	TGTGCCAGCTCCCAGTCCGGCGGGGGGTTTAATTCACCCCTCCACTTT	CASSQSGGGFNSPLHF
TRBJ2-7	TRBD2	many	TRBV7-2	TGTGCCAGCAGCTTGTTTGGGACTACCGCCGGGGGCGAGCAGTACTTC	CASSLFGTTAGGEQYF
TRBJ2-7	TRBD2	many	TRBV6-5	TGTGCCAGCAGTTACGAAGGACTAGCATTCTACGAGCAGTACTTC	CASSYEGLAFYEQYF
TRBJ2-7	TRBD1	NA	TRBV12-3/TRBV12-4	TGTGCCAGCAGTTTCCGGACAGGGGGGGTGACCGGGGAGCAGTACTTC	CASSFRTGGVTGEQYF
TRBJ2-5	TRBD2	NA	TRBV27	TGTGCCAGCCAGCTTAGCGGGGGACAAGAGACCCAGTACTTC	CASQLSGGQETQYF
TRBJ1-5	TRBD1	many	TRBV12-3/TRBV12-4	TGTGCCAGCAGTGGACGGGACAGGGTATACAATCAGCCCCAGCATTTT	CASSGRDRVYNQPQHF
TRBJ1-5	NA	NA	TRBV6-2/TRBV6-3	TGTGCCAGCAGTTACTGGGGAGGGCAGCCCCAGCATTTT	CASSYWGGQPQHF
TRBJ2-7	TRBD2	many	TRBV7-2	TGTGCCAGCAGCTTATGGACTAGCGGGAGTGGGGTAAACTACGAGCAGTACTTC	CASSLWTSGSGVNYEQYF
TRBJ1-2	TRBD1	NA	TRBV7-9	TGTGCCAACGGACAGGGAGGGTTGGATGACTATGGCTACACCTTC	CANGQGGLDDYGYTF
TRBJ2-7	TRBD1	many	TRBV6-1	TGTGCCAGCCTGGGGACAGCCGGCAGCTCCTACGAGCAGTACTTC	CASLGTAGSSYEQYF
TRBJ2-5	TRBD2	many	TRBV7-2	TGTGCCAGCAGCCCGCCGAGCGGGAGGGACCAAGAGACCCAGTACTTC	CASSPPSGRDQETQYF